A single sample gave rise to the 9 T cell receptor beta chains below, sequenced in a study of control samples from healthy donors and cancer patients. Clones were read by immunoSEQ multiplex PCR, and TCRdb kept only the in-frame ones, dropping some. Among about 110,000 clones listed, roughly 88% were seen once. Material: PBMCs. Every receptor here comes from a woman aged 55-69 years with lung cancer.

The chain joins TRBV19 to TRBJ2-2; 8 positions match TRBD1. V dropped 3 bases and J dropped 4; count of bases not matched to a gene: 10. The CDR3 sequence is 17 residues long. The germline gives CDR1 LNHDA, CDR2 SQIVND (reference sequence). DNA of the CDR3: TGTGCCAGTAGTATCTTGAGGGGACAGGTTCTCACCGGGGAGCTGTTTTTT. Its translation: CASSILRGQVLTGELFF.

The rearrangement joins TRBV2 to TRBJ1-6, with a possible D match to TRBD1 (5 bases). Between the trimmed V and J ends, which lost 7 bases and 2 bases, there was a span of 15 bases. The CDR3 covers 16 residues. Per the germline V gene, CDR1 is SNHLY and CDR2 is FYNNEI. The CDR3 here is CASTQRGITYNSPLHF. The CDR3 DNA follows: TGTGCCAGCACCCAACGGGGGATCACCTATAATTCACCCCTCCACTTT.

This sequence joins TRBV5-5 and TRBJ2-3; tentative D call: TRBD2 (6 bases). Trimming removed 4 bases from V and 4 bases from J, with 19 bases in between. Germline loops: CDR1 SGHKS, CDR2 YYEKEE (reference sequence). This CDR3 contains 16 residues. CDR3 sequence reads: CASSRIGGTGADTQYF. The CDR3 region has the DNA TGTGCCAGCAGCCGGATAGGAGGGACTGGGGCAGATACGCAGTATTTT.

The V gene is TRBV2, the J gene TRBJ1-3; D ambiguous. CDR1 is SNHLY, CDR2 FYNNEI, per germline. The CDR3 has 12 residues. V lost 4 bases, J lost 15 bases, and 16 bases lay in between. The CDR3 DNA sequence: TGTGCCAGCAGTGGGTCCGCTGGGCGTAAATATTTT. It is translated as CASSGSAGRKYF.

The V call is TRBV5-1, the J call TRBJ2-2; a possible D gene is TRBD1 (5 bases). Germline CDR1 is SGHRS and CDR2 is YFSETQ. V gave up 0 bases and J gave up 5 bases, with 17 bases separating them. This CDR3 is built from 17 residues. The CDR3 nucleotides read TGCGCCAGCAGCTTGGAGTTAACTACCCAGGGAACCGGGGAGCTGTTTTTT. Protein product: CASSLELTTQGTGELFF. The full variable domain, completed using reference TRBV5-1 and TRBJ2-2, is KAGVTQTPRYLIKTRGQQVTLSCSPISGHRSVSWYQQTPGQGLQFLFEYFSETQRNKGNFPGRFSGRQFSNSRSEMNVSTLELGDSALYLCASSLELTTQGTGELFFGEGSRLTVL.

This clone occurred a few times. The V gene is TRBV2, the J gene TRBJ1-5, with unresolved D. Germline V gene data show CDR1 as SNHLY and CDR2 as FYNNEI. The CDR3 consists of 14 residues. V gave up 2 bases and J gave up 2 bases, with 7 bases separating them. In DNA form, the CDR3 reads TGTGCCAGCAGTGAAAGTTGGGGCAATCAGCCCCAGCATTTT. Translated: CASSESWGNQPQHF. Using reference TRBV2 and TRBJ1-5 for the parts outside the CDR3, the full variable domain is EPEVTQTPSHQVTQMGQEVILRCVPISNHLYFYWYRQILGQKVEFLVSFYNNEISEKSEIFDDQFSVERPDGSNFTLKIRSTKLEDSAMYFCASSESWGNQPQHFGDGTRLSIL.

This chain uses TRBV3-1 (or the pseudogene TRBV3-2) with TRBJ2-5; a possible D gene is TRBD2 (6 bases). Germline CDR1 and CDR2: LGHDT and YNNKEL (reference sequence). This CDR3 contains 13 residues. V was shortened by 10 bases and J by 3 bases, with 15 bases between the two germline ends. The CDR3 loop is CATREDPKETQYF. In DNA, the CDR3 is TGTGCCACCAGGGAGGACCCAAAAGAGACCCAGTACTTC.

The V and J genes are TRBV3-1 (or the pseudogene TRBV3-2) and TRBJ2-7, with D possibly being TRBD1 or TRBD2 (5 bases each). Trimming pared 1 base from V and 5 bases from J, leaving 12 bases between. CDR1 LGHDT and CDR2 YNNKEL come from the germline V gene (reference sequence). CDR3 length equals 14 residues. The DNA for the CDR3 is TGTGCCAGCAGCCAAGGGTCCCGGGGCAACGAGCAGTACTTC. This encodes CASSQGSRGNEQYF.

The CDR3 spells CATYLISGANVLTF. DNA of the CDR3: TGTGCCACCTATCTCATCTCTGGGGCCAACGTCCTGACTTTC. The chain links TRBV27 to TRBJ2-6; no clear D. The CDR3 is 14 residues long. Germline V CDR1 and CDR2: MNHEY, SMNVEV (reference sequence). V was pared by 10 bases and J by 0 bases, with 10 bases between.